This is a list of T cell receptor beta chains from one sample in a study of spatial heterogeneity in lung cancer. A single record per CDR3 protein comes from TCRdb applying MiXCR to the 5' RACE reads. The sample has about 82,000 distinct CDR3 sequences, 10% to 15% seen once. The sequencing here drew on PBMCs, taken at surgery. The receptors were sampled from a male donor with early-stage non-small cell lung cancer. Both conserved end residues are part of each CDR3.

v_gene: TRBV30
j_gene: TRBJ2-2
CDR3aa: CAWSGQGAVGELFF

v_gene: TRBV1
j_gene: TRBJ1-4
CDR3aa: CTSSHLGGVREKLFF

v_gene: TRBV9
j_gene: TRBJ2-5
CDR3aa: CASSVAALARETQYF

v_gene: TRBV4-2
j_gene: TRBJ2-3
CDR3aa: CASSPSRERTDTQYF

v_gene: TRBV12-3/TRBV12-4
j_gene: TRBJ2-2
CDR3aa: CASMGFPVNTGELFF

v_gene: TRBV6-5
j_gene: TRBJ1-2
CDR3aa: CASSPGVGFYGYTF

v_gene: TRBV20-1
j_gene: TRBJ2-1
CDR3aa: CSARDQGESYNEQFF

v_gene: TRBV30
j_gene: TRBJ2-2
CDR3aa: CASQWGSSTGELFF

v_gene: TRBV28
j_gene: TRBJ1-5
CDR3aa: CASRPTEPNQPQHF

v_gene: TRBV19
j_gene: TRBJ2-5
CDR3aa: CASSGGEERTQYF

v_gene: TRBV30
j_gene: TRBJ1-2
CDR3aa: CAWSVLEGAYYGYTF

v_gene: TRBV20-1
j_gene: TRBJ2-1
CDR3aa: CSARIPGERNEQFF

v_gene: TRBV7-3
j_gene: TRBJ1-1
CDR3aa: CASSLYWGTEAFF

v_gene: TRBV10-3
j_gene: TRBJ1-1
CDR3aa: CAITPTGNTEAFF

v_gene: TRBV7-2
j_gene: TRBJ1-3
CDR3aa: CASSLAQVKGNTIYF

v_gene: TRBV29-1
j_gene: TRBJ2-1
CDR3aa: CSVVAQGVYNEQFF

v_gene: TRBV15
j_gene: TRBJ2-5
CDR3aa: CATSSGQRETQYF

v_gene: TRBV7-2
j_gene: TRBJ2-7
CDR3aa: CASSLGQYSYEQYF

v_gene: TRBV3-1
j_gene: TRBJ2-7
CDR3aa: CASSRSKTSYEQYF

v_gene: TRBV19
j_gene: TRBJ1-5
CDR3aa: CASTGQGLQPQHF

v_gene: TRBV30
j_gene: TRBJ2-7
CDR3aa: CAWSSLAGSYEQYF

v_gene: TRBV29-1
j_gene: TRBJ1-5
CDR3aa: CSVRDSNQPQHF

v_gene: TRBV27
j_gene: TRBJ2-1
CDR3aa: CASSLEQGPDEQFF

v_gene: TRBV20-1
j_gene: TRBJ2-5
CDR3aa: CSATLAGGETQYF

v_gene: TRBV4-1
j_gene: TRBJ2-7
CDR3aa: CASSLPGSGYEQYF

v_gene: TRBV5-1
j_gene: TRBJ1-2
CDR3aa: CASSPGQGNYGYTF

v_gene: TRBV10-1
j_gene: TRBJ1-1
CDR3aa: CASMEGGANTEAFF

v_gene: TRBV10-2
j_gene: TRBJ2-1
CDR3aa: CASSSLRLAGENEQFF

v_gene: TRBV27
j_gene: TRBJ2-7
CDR3aa: CASSSVNEQYF

v_gene: TRBV7-9
j_gene: TRBJ2-3
CDR3aa: CASSLPLRLAGGTDTQYF

v_gene: TRBV29-1
j_gene: TRBJ2-5
CDR3aa: CSVVLGTAKQETQYF

v_gene: TRBV10-3
j_gene: TRBJ2-5
CDR3aa: CATQPSGETQYF

v_gene: TRBV29-1
j_gene: TRBJ2-2
CDR3aa: CSVGTGGGANTGELFF

v_gene: TRBV5-1
j_gene: TRBJ2-7
CDR3aa: CASSTTSGSYEQYF